A selection of T cell receptor beta chains follows, all from one sample in a study of blood T cell repertoires in COVID-19. The repertoire was sequenced with immunoSEQ multiplex PCR; TCRdb's copy has only in-frame clones and lacks some. The table shows about 55,000 clones, with 82% occurring only once. What was sequenced was peripheral blood. All receptors derive from a human donor in a cohort sampled during active or convalescent COVID-19. Each CDR3 is given with its conserved first and last residue. D genes are given only for firm matches. Not all rows give a size; the values are once, few, many and, for expanded clones, a class.

D,J,V,size,length,CDR3,DNA
TRBD2,TRBJ2-3,TRBV7-6,NA,15,CASSSSGSLADTQYF,TGTGCCAGCAGCTCGAGCGGGAGTCTCGCAGATACGCAGTATTTT
NA,TRBJ1-5,TRBV7-2,NA,14,CASSLEASNQPQHF,TGTGCCAGCAGCTTAGAAGCCTCCAATCAGCCCCAGCATTTT
TRBD1,TRBJ2-5,TRBV14,NA,13,CASSRPGQGTQYF,TGTGCCAGCAGCCGACCGGGACAGGGGACCCAGTACTTC
TRBD2,TRBJ2-1,TRBV9,NA,19,CASSVVMVAGQSSYNEQFF,TGTGCCAGCAGCGTAGTTATGGTAGCGGGGCAAAGCTCCTACAATGAGCAGTTCTTC
NA,TRBJ2-5,TRBV7-9,once,13,CASSLSGGETQYF,TGTGCCAGCAGCTTATCCGGAGGTGAGACCCAGTACTTC
TRBD1,TRBJ1-1,TRBV4-2,NA,17,CASSQKTQGETVTEAFF,TGTGCCAGCAGCCAAAAAACACAGGGGGAGACGGTCACTGAAGCTTTCTTT
TRBD2,TRBJ2-7,TRBV27,NA,17,CASSFIAGGPHPYEQYF,TGTGCCAGCAGTTTCATAGCGGGGGGACCCCATCCCTACGAGCAGTACTTC
TRBD2,TRBJ2-7,TRBV5-1,NA,14,CASSLGTSIHEQYF,TGCGCCAGCAGCCTGGGGACTAGTATCCACGAGCAGTACTTC
NA,TRBJ1-1,TRBV21-1,NA,15,CASSKVPGGSTEAFF,TGTGCCAGCAGCAAAGTCCCAGGGGGGAGCACTGAAGCTTTCTTT
NA,TRBJ2-2,TRBV5-6,NA,15,CASSLAPANTGELFF,TGTGCCAGCAGCTTGGCCCCGGCGAACACCGGGGAGCTGTTTTTT
TRBD1,TRBJ1-2,TRBV6-2/TRBV6-3,few,15,CASSYDRGTVYGYTF,TGTGCCAGCAGTTACGACAGGGGGACAGTCTATGGCTACACCTTC
NA,TRBJ1-1,TRBV18,NA,14,CASSPLHRVAEAFF,TGTGCCAGCTCACCATTACACAGGGTTGCTGAAGCTTTCTTT
TRBD1,TRBJ1-2,TRBV4-1,few,16,CASSQDQGGPSYGYTF,TGCGCCAGCAGCCAAGATCAGGGGGGTCCCTCCTATGGCTACACCTTC
NA,TRBJ2-3,TRBV27,NA,15,CASSLWEEYTDTQYF,TGTGCCAGCAGTTTATGGGAGGAATACACAGATACGCAGTATTTT
TRBD1,TRBJ2-5,TRBV7-2,NA,17,CASSGSTGALNGETQYF,TGTGCCAGCAGCGGATCAACAGGGGCACTTAACGGGGAGACCCAGTACTTC
TRBD1,TRBJ1-4,TRBV7-2,NA,18,CASSLSPTGTGFNEKLFF,TGTGCCAGCAGCTTATCCCCGACAGGGACCGGCTTTAATGAAAAACTGTTTTTT
TRBD1,TRBJ1-5,TRBV5-8,NA,14,CASSAGQADQPQHF,TGTGCCAGCAGCGCGGGACAGGCGGATCAGCCCCAGCATTTT
NA,TRBJ1-2,TRBV4-1,NA,14,CASSQPDRNYGYTF,TGCGCCAGCAGCCAACCGGACAGAAACTATGGCTACACCTTC
NA,TRBJ1-4,TRBV19,NA,14,CASSISGDSEKLFF,TGTGCCAGTAGTATATCGGGAGATTCTGAAAAACTGTTTTTT
NA,TRBJ2-2,TRBV29-1,NA,15,CSVGTRDKFTGELFF,TGCAGCGTCGGGACCCGGGACAAGTTCACCGGGGAGCTGTTTTTT
TRBD1,TRBJ1-4,TRBV30,NA,15,CAWSADRGVGEKLFF,TGTGCCTGGAGTGCCGACAGGGGAGTGGGGGAAAAACTGTTTTTT
NA,TRBJ2-3,TRBV2,NA,14,CASSEGSAADTQYF,TGTGCCAGCAGTGAAGGGAGCGCAGCAGATACGCAGTATTTT
NA,TRBJ1-1,TRBV11-2,few,13,CASSLGGRVEAFF,TGTGCCAGCAGCTTAGGAGGCAGGGTCGAAGCTTTCTTT
TRBD1,TRBJ2-5,TRBV4-3,NA,19,CASSPNPPDRAWDQETQYF,TGCGCCAGCAGCCCCAATCCACCCGACAGGGCTTGGGACCAAGAGACCCAGTACTTC
NA,TRBJ2-5,TRBV7-9,NA,12,CASSPSSETQYF,TGTGCCAGCAGCCCGAGTAGTGAGACCCAGTACTTC
TRBD2,TRBJ2-5,TRBV18,NA,16,CASSPGSSGFQETQYF,TGTGCCAGCTCACCGGGTTCTAGCGGCTTTCAAGAGACCCAGTACTTC
TRBD1,TRBJ1-1,TRBV4-3,NA,17,CASSQVWDSDFGTEAFF,TGCGCCAGCAGCCAAGTTTGGGACAGTGACTTTGGCACTGAAGCTTTCTTT
TRBD1,TRBJ1-6,TRBV6-6,NA,14,CAIMTGAYNSPLHF,TGTGCCATCATGACAGGGGCCTATAATTCACCCCTCCACTTT
NA,TRBJ1-2,TRBV6-5,NA,12,CASSSAGDGYTF,TGTGCCAGCAGTTCCGCAGGGGATGGCTACACCTTC
NA,TRBJ1-3,TRBV2,NA,15,CASSLGQSSGNTIYF,TGTGCCAGCAGCCTCGGACAGAGCTCTGGAAACACCATATATTTT
NA,TRBJ1-2,TRBV6-5,NA,14,CASAEPALNYGYTF,TGTGCCAGCGCGGAGCCAGCCCTTAACTATGGCTACACCTTC
TRBD2,TRBJ2-2,TRBV3-1/TRBV3-2,few,16,CASTHRGLAGTGELFF,TGTGCCAGCACCCATCGGGGACTAGCCGGAACCGGGGAGCTGTTTTTT
TRBD1,TRBJ2-7,TRBV2,few,16,CASSDLGRDRGNEQYF,TGTGCCAGCAGTGACTTGGGCCGGGACAGGGGCAACGAGCAGTACTTC
TRBD1,TRBJ1-6,TRBV6-2/TRBV6-3,NA,14,CASSLIRGDSPLHF,TGTGCCAGCAGTTTAATCAGGGGGGATTCACCCCTCCACTTT
NA,TRBJ2-6,TRBV7-2,NA,15,CASSWYNSGANVLTF,TGTGCCAGCAGCTGGTACAACTCTGGGGCCAACGTCCTGACTTTC
TRBD2,TRBJ2-4,TRBV4-3,NA,22,CASSQAPPGLAGGAGIKNIQYF,TGCGCCAGCAGCCAAGCCCCGCCTGGACTAGCGGGGGGGGCCGGTATCAAAAACATTCAGTACTTC
NA,TRBJ2-7,TRBV9,NA,15,CASSVTGLGSYEQYF,TGTGCCAGCAGCGTAACGGGTCTCGGGTCCTACGAGCAGTACTTC
TRBD2,TRBJ2-6,TRBV6-2/TRBV6-3,NA,17,CASSYRGGYSGANVLTF,TGTGCCAGCAGTTACCGCGGGGGATACTCTGGGGCCAACGTCCTGACTTTC
NA,TRBJ1-5,TRBV7-2,NA,13,CASSLGGGRSQHF,TGTGCCAGCAGCTTAGGGGGGGGGAGGTCTCAGCATTTT
TRBD1,TRBJ1-3,TRBV6-5,NA,14,CASSLTGVGNTIYF,TGTGCCAGCAGCCTAACAGGGGTCGGAAACACCATATATTTT
TRBD1,TRBJ1-4,TRBV19,NA,14,CASRWGQGNEKLFF,TGTGCCAGCCGGTGGGGACAGGGTAATGAAAAACTGTTTTTT
NA,TRBJ1-1,TRBV10-1,NA,14,CASSESGGRDEAFF,TGCGCCAGCAGTGAGAGCGGGGGCCGGGATGAAGCTTTCTTT
TRBD1,TRBJ1-4,TRBV7-9,NA,17,CASSSGRGTGNNEKLFF,TGTGCCAGCAGCTCCGGCCGAGGGACAGGGAATAATGAAAAACTGTTTTTT
NA,TRBJ1-5,TRBV7-8,NA,15,CASTPRGGGYQPQHF,TGTGCCAGCACCCCCAGAGGGGGGGGTTATCAGCCCCAGCATTTT
TRBD1,TRBJ1-4,TRBV5-5,NA,15,CASSSTDRVNEKLFF,TGTGCCAGCAGCTCTACGGACAGGGTTAATGAAAAACTGTTTTTT
NA,TRBJ2-1,TRBV5-1,NA,16,CASSLGGDSSYNEQFF,TGCGCCAGCAGCTTGGGCGGGGACAGCTCCTACAATGAGCAGTTCTTC
NA,TRBJ2-1,TRBV4-3,NA,15,CASSPSAASNNEQFF,TGCGCCAGCAGCCCCTCCGCGGCTAGTAACAATGAGCAGTTCTTC
NA,TRBJ1-3,TRBV11-2,NA,14,CASGDSASGNTIYF,TGTGCCAGCGGAGACTCAGCCTCTGGAAACACCATATATTTT
NA,TRBJ1-4,TRBV4-2,few,15,CASSQDGGGNEKLFF,TGTGCCAGCAGCCAAGATGGGGGGGGGAATGAAAAACTGTTTTTT
TRBD1,TRBJ1-1,TRBV6-5,NA,13,CASSRQGDTEAFF,TGTGCCAGCAGTCGACAGGGGGACACTGAAGCTTTCTTT
NA,TRBJ1-5,TRBV2,NA,12,CASSEISGPQHF,TGTGCCAGCAGTGAAATCAGTGGGCCCCAGCATTTT
TRBD2,TRBJ2-1,TRBV9,NA,16,CASSPRTSGGDNEQFF,TGTGCCAGCAGCCCCAGGACTAGCGGGGGAGACAATGAGCAGTTCTTC
TRBD1,TRBJ2-7,TRBV19,once,13,CASSSGTGVEQYF,TGTGCCAGTAGCTCCGGGACAGGGGTCGAGCAGTACTTC
NA,TRBJ1-5,TRBV27,NA,13,CASSLFSDQPQHF,TGTGCCAGCAGTTTATTTTCAGATCAGCCCCAGCATTTT
TRBD1,TRBJ1-5,TRBV19,NA,15,CASSIRQGSNQPQHF,TGTGCCAGTAGTATCAGACAGGGTAGCAATCAGCCCCAGCATTTT
NA,TRBJ1-3,TRBV6-5,NA,14,CASSRDITGNTIYF,TGTGCCAGCAGCCGGGACATCACTGGAAACACCATATATTTT
NA,TRBJ2-1,TRBV15,once,15,CATSRGGLGYNEQFF,TGTGCCACCAGCAGAGGAGGGCTTGGCTACAATGAGCAGTTCTTC
NA,TRBJ2-7,TRBV5-6,NA,15,CASSIPGTWVYEQYF,TGTGCCAGCAGCATACCCGGGACATGGGTCTACGAGCAGTACTTC
NA,TRBJ2-3,TRBV2,NA,15,CASTLGGGVADTQYF,TGTGCCAGCACCCTAGGGGGGGGAGTCGCAGATACGCAGTATTTT
TRBD1,TRBJ1-4,TRBV19,few,15,CASSIGGQGMEKLFF,TGTGCCAGTAGTATTGGGGGACAGGGTATGGAAAAACTGTTTTTT